This T cell receptor (beta chain) was recovered during a study of cytomegalovirus exposure and HLA in healthy donors. Whole-study context: A preliminary data release comprised approximately 85 million unique TCRs obtained from HLA-typed donors.

In the PCR, 60 Vbeta and 13 Jbeta primers were used. Measured with immunoSEQ multiplex PCR; TCRdb has only the in-frame clones, and not every one. The sample lists just over 150,000 clones; roughly 78% were seen once. Note on this clone: The antigen is not known.

Study-wide findings and caveats: Being productive about 90% or about 30% of the time was typical of most TCR beta V segments in an earlier analysis.

Looked up from germline, CDR1 is SGHTA and CDR2 is FQGNSA. The CDR3 is 15 amino acids. V was clipped by 5 bases and J by 5 bases, with 18 bases between them. V and J are TRBV7-2 and TRBJ2-5; D possibly corresponds to TRBD2 (6 bases). This receptor was taken from a woman in her thirties or forties in good health and CMV-seronegative. The sequenced sample was PBMCs. CDR3 bases: TGTGCCAGCAGCCCACAATCGGGGGTGCGGGAGACCCAGTACTTC. This gives the protein CASSPQSGVRETQYF.